The present T cell receptor (beta chain) was sequenced within a study of T cell responses to AZD1222 COVID-19 vaccine. Whole-study findings and limits: Baseline antibody screening turned up just a handful of seropositive AZD1222 recipients. Mapped onto spike, vaccine-associated CD4 TCRs spanned it and were dominant at 160-218 and 743-854.

Only in-frame clones appear in the TCRdb table, and some are missing; sequencing was by immunoSEQ multiplex PCR. The sample lists roughly 100,000 clones, 90% occurring once. Remarks on this clone: Its antigen is not known.

V was pared by 4 bases and J by 7 bases, with 4 bases of the junction left unmatched. Germline V CDR1 and CDR2: SGHRS, YFSETQ. The CDR3 runs to 14 residues. V is TRBV5-1 and J is TRBJ1-4; 10 positions match TRBD1. The sample here was peripheral blood, taken on day 0 of AZD1222 vaccination. The sequence derives from an adult in good health. The CDR3 loop reads CASSPRQGAEKLFF. The CDR3 DNA sequence: TGCGCCAGCAGCCCTCGACAGGGGGCTGAAAAACTGTTTTTT.